This TCR beta chain was observed in a study of T cell responses to AZD1222 COVID-19 vaccine. Study-level points and caveats: There were vaccine-associated CD4 TCRs across spike, dominant at 160-218 and 743-854.

A word on this clone: The antigen remains unidentified.

Trimming stripped 7 bases from V and 3 bases from J, with 18 bases between. The CDR3 totals 16 residues. Germline values: CDR1 SEHNR, CDR2 FQNEAQ (reference sequence). Clones were sequenced by immunoSEQ multiplex PCR, and TCRdb holds only the in-frame ones, with some missing. The sample holds 150,000 to 200,000 clones; 90% to 95% are singletons and the top ten take roughly 9.2%. The sequencing used peripheral blood, collected on day 0 of AZD1222 vaccination. The chain carries TRBV7-9 and TRBJ2-2; D may be TRBD1 (6 bases). The source of this sequence is an adult in good health. The CDR3: CASKDRTTAHTGELFF. The CDR3 nucleotides read TGTGCCAGCAAGGACAGAACAACGGCCCACACCGGGGAGCTGTTTTTT.